Following are 17 T cell receptor beta chains from one sample sequenced in a study of T cells expressing NK-cell markers. TCRdb re-called the 5' RACE reads and catalogs CDR3 proteins one per entry, DNA excluded. The sample table sets out hundreds of thousands of distinct CDR3 sequences. Sequenced input: blood T cells: a sorted CD56 or NKG2C T cell subset, CD4+ or CD8+ T cells, or bulk PBMC T cells (not recorded which). The origin of the receptors is a woman between 18 and 70 years old in good health.

J is TRBJ1-2 and V is TRBV12-3 or TRBV12-4; the D call from TCRdb, TRBD1, cannot be confirmed without DNA. The CDR3 runs 13 residues. The CDR3 here is CASTQDRVDGYTF.

The chain combines TRBV7-9 with TRBJ1-4. Per germline, CDR1 SEHNR and CDR2 FQNEAQ (reference sequence). This CDR3 has 17 amino acids. CDR3 residues: CASSSYTSRHSSEKLFF.

This chain connects TRBV29-1 to TRBJ1-5; TCRdb's D call of TRBD1 is untestable without DNA. The germline gives CDR1 SQVTM, CDR2 ANQGSEA. The CDR3 is 13 amino acids. This CDR3 reads CSVGTGERQPQHF.

The genes are TRBV7-8 and TRBJ2-4; TCRdb's assignment of TRBD1 cannot be checked, as there is no DNA. The length of the CDR3 is 15 residues. Germline V gene sequence: CDR1 SGHVS, CDR2 FQNEAQ. CDR3 protein: CASSQTQGGKNIQYF.

V is TRBV19 and J is TRBJ1-5. The germline gives CDR1 LNHDA, CDR2 SQIVND (reference sequence). This CDR3 contains 13 residues. CDR3 sequence reads: CASSIGQFQPQHF. The entire variable domain, with the rest obtained from reference TRBV19 and TRBJ1-5, is as follows: DGGITQSPKYLFRKEGQNVTLSCEQNLNHDAMYWYRQDPGQGLRLIYYSQIVNDFQKGDIAEGYSVSREKKESFPLTVTSAQKNPTAFYLCASSIGQFQPQHFGDGTRLSIL.

The genes are TRBV4-2 and TRBJ1-1. Germline lookup yields CDR1 LGHNA and CDR2 YNFKEQ. This CDR3 is 15 amino acids long. The CDR3 protein is CASSQDRGTQIVAFF.

The V call is TRBV20-1, the J call TRBJ2-1; the TRBD2 assignment by TCRdb is unverifiable without DNA. The CDR3 sequence is 13 residues long. The V gene's germline CDR1 is DFQATT and CDR2 SNEGSKA (reference sequence). CDR3: CSAMSGSNNEQFF.

The gene calls are TRBV5-1 and TRBJ2-1; absent DNA, TCRdb's TRBD2 call cannot be checked. Per germline, CDR1 SGHRS and CDR2 YFSETQ. The CDR3 is made up of 15 amino acids. CDR3: CASSLAGLAVNEQFF.

The V gene is TRBV6-1, the J gene TRBJ2-4; TCRdb indicates TRBD1, and absent DNA this call remains unverified. This CDR3 has 15 residues. Germline CDR1 and CDR2: MNHNS and SASEGT. The CDR3 loop is CASQPRMTGNNIQYF.

V is TRBV12-3 or TRBV12-4 and J is TRBJ1-1; TCRdb proposes TRBD1, but this gene call is untestable without DNA. CDR3 length equals 13 residues. The CDR3 spells CASSGQGATEAFF.

The V call is TRBV9, the J call TRBJ2-5; TCRdb returns TRBD2, unconfirmable since there is no DNA. CDR1 is SGDLS, CDR2 YYNGEE, per germline. The CDR3 consists of 15 residues. CDR3 amino acids: CASSPLGTQQETQYF. Full variable domain (rest looked up from reference TRBV9 and TRBJ2-5): DSGVTQTPKHLITATGQRVTLRCSPRSGDLSVYWYQQSLDQGLQFLIQYYNGEERAKGNILERFSAQQFPDLHSELNLSSLELGDSALYFCASSPLGTQQETQYFGPGTRLLVL.

The rearrangement joins TRBV20-1 to TRBJ2-3; TCRdb's assignment of TRBD1 cannot be checked, as there is no DNA. CDR3 length equals 16 residues. Germline CDR1 is DFQATT and CDR2 is SNEGSKA (reference sequence). The CDR3 loop reads CSGHEDSLGATDTQYF.

CDR3 loop: CASSPRDGVYNQPQHF. The V call is TRBV27, the J call TRBJ1-5; TCRdb indicates TRBD1, and absent DNA this call remains unverified. This CDR3 region has 16 residues. Germline V lookup: CDR1 MNHEY, CDR2 SMNVEV (reference sequence).

This rearrangement joins TRBV7-9 to TRBJ2-1; the TCRdb D gene call, TRBD2, has no DNA to confirm it. The CDR3 runs to 17 residues. Germline V gives CDR1 SEHNR, CDR2 FQNEAQ (reference sequence). This chain's CDR3 is CASSPSPPSGPYNEQFF.

V and J are TRBV2 and TRBJ1-2. The germline V gene encodes CDR1 SNHLY and CDR2 FYNNEI. The CDR3 length is 13 residues. CDR3 region: CASSADGGYGYTF.

This sequence joins TRBV30 and TRBJ1-2. This CDR3 is built from 14 residues. Germline loops: CDR1 GTSNPN, CDR2 SVGIG (reference sequence). The CDR3 reads CAWTGGPLNYGYTF.

The chain recombines TRBV15 with TRBJ2-5; the TCRdb call, TRBD2, lacks DNA for checking. The CDR3 is 14 amino acids. The V gene's germline CDR1 is LNHNV and CDR2 YYDKDF (reference sequence). The CDR3 region is CATSRLGGLETQYF.